Below, 21 T cell receptor beta chains from the same sample are listed, as sequenced in a study of blood T cells in healthy people across ages (dated by TCRdb to about 2015). The library was built by means of 5' RACE. TCRdb names Illumina HiSeq 2500 as the instrument used. The second PCR ran for about 6 to 12 cycles and used a J-beta primer mix along with a sample-barcoded 5' primer. The public reads were reanalyzed by TCRdb: fastp trimming at Q25, MiXCR alignment, in-frame beta chains only. Here each entry gathers all rows of one CDR3 protein and keeps the most common genes and DNA. The sample contains 450,000 to 650,000 distinct CDR3 sequences, 24% of them found a single time. Around 10% of the sample belongs to the ten largest clones. In addition, the sample was reused for a study of T cells of mothers and their children.

Sequences were obtained from blood. Every receptor here comes from a boy aged 10-17 years in good health.

This clonotype turned up a few times. The chain is built from TRBV6-4 and TRBJ2-4; possible D gene TRBD2, 5 bases. CDR3 length: 15 amino acids. The germline CDR1 and CDR2 sequences are MRHNA and SNTAGT. V gave up 0 bases and J gave up 2 bases, with 8 bases separating them. Here the CDR3 reads CASSDSRDPKNIQYF. Here the CDR3 DNA reads TGTGCCAGCAGTGACTCACGGGATCCCAAAAACATTCAGTACTTC.

The V call is TRBV20-1, the J call TRBJ2-5; 9 bases agree with TRBD2. Per germline, CDR1 DFQATT and CDR2 SNEGSKA (reference sequence). J gave up 1 base and V 3 bases, and 6 bases lay outside the gene matches. CDR3 size: 15 residues. The CDR3 DNA follows: TGCAGTGCTAGGGGGGTAGCGGGAGCCCAAGAGACCCAGTACTTC. Translated: CSARGVAGAQETQYF.

This clonotype was observed a handful of times. The chain uses TRBV28 and TRBJ2-7; D is ambiguous. CDR1 and CDR2 (germline): MDHEN, SYDVKM. V was shortened by 6 bases and J by 5 bases, with 11 bases between the two germline ends. There are 12 residues in the CDR3. The CDR3 coding sequence is TGTGCCAGCAGGGACCCCCCCAACGAGCAGTACTTC. It is translated as CASRDPPNEQYF.

This clonotype came up a few times. This is likely a read error, given that the CDR3 carries no conserved phenylalanine or tryptophan at its end. The limits of the CDR3 on the DNA are not certain, so only TCRdb's listed CDR3 is given. The V and J genes are TRBV7-9 and TRBJ2-7; the D call TRBD2 from the table was never checked on the DNA. The CDR3 is 15 amino acids long, termini counted. The germline V gene has CDR1 SEHNR and CDR2 FQNEAQ (reference sequence). CDR3 loop: CASSLGYLAGDELRL.

CDR3 protein: CASSFENPITDTQYF. The CDR3 DNA follows: TGCGCCAGCAGCTTTGAAAACCCAATCACAGATACGCAGTATTTT. The rearrangement joins TRBV5-1 to TRBJ2-3, with unresolved D. CDR3 length: 15 amino acids. V lost 2 bases to trimming and J lost 2 bases, with 12 bases between them. Germline V lookup: CDR1 SGHRS, CDR2 YFSETQ.

The chain carries TRBV25-1 and TRBJ1-2, with 7 bases aligning to TRBD1. V trimming: 3 bases; J trimming: 1 base; junction bases outside the gene matches: 17. This CDR3 has 19 residues. CDR1 is MGHDK and CDR2 is SYGVNS in the germline V gene. CDR3 protein: CASSDRTTGRSIINYGYTF. The CDR3 nucleotides read TGTGCCAGCAGTGACAGGACGACAGGGAGATCGATCATTAACTATGGCTACACCTTC.

About this clonotype: A much bigger clone sits one base away, suggesting this may be a read error. The chain recombines TRBV4-3 with TRBJ1-1; 11 nucleotides line up with TRBD1. From germline, CDR1 is LGHNA and CDR2 YSLEER. The CDR3 sequence is 16 residues long. The CDR3 sequence is CAGSQERTGGLAEAFF. The CDR3 DNA sequence: TGCGCCGGCAGCCAAGAACGGACAGGGGGCCTCGCTGAAGCTTTCTTT.

In this sample, this clonotype turned up a few times. The chain uses TRBV28 and TRBJ1-2; D not certain. The ends were cut back, 11 bases at V and 4 bases at J, with 20 bases in the middle. CDR1 MDHEN and CDR2 SYDVKM come from the germline V gene. The CDR3 sequence is 14 residues long. The CDR3 nucleotides read TGTGCCTGCGGATCGGATTCACTAAGCTATGGCTACACCTTC. This codes for CACGSDSLSYGYTF.

This clonotype was recorded a few times. The chain joins TRBV20-1 to TRBJ2-5; D not resolved. Germline CDR1 DFQATT, CDR2 SNEGSKA (reference sequence). Trimming shortened V by 4 bases and J by 2 bases, and 14 bases separated the two germline ends. This CDR3 contains 14 residues. The CDR3 nucleotides are TGCAGTGCTACCCGTCTAGGGCGGCAAGAGACCCAGTACTTC. Its protein product is CSATRLGRQETQYF.

This clonotype was picked up a small number of times. The chain uses TRBV20-1 and TRBJ2-5; 7 bases agree with TRBD2. TRBJ2-1 matches the DNA end more closely, so the J call is doubtful. Germline V lookup: CDR1 DFQATT, CDR2 SNEGSKA (reference sequence). The CDR3 length is 14 residues. In DNA form, the CDR3 reads TGCAGTGCCCCGGTCGGGCTAGCGGCCCCCAAGCAGTTCTTC. Protein: CSAPVGLAAPKQFF.

There are many counts of this clonotype. V is TRBV28 and J is TRBJ1-2, with D tentatively TRBD1 (6 bases). This CDR3 has 14 amino acids. The germline CDR1 and CDR2 sequences are MDHEN and SYDVKM. The V end was cut by 5 bases, the J end by 2 bases, with 12 bases between. CDR3 sequence: CASSLPQGNYGYTF. CDR3 in DNA: TGTGCCAGCAGTCTGCCTCAGGGGAACTATGGCTACACCTTC.

The chain couples TRBV12-3 or TRBV12-4 to TRBJ1-4; D not resolved. Trimming took 6 bases from V and 7 from J, leaving 15 bases between them. The CDR3 sequence is 14 residues long. For the CDR3, the DNA is TGTGCCAGCAGCCGCGCTGAGGCGGGTGAAAAACTGTTTTTT. Translation: CASSRAEAGEKLFF.

This clonotype was counted only a few times. The chain joins TRBV10-3 to TRBJ2-1, with a possible D match to TRBD1 (5 bases). Between the trimmed V and J ends, which lost 5 bases and 4 bases, there was a span of 12 bases. Germline lookup yields CDR1 ENHRY and CDR2 SYGVKD. The CDR3 loop spans 14 amino acids. CDR3 nucleotides: TGTGCCATCAGTAGCGAGACAGAGTACAATGAGCAGTTCTTC. Its protein product is CAISSETEYNEQFF.

The gene calls are TRBV12-3 or TRBV12-4 and TRBJ1-1; 8 bases fit TRBD1. This CDR3 comprises 14 residues. After removal of 7 bases from V and 6 bases from J, the junction contained 10 bases not matched to a gene. CDR3 region: CASTPRTGRSEAFF. Written as DNA, the CDR3 is TGTGCCAGCACGCCCCGGACAGGGAGGTCTGAAGCTTTCTTT.

This chain joins TRBV3-1 and TRBJ2-1; 7 nucleotides line up with TRBD2. This CDR3 has 20 amino acids. J lost 0 bases, V lost 0 bases, and 14 bases had no gene match. Per the germline V gene, CDR1 is LGHDT and CDR2 is YNNKEL (reference sequence). The CDR3 spells CASSQDLVYGGGSSYNEQFF. The CDR3 bases are TGTGCCAGCAGCCAAGACCTGGTATACGGCGGGGGAAGCTCCTACAATGAGCAGTTCTTC.

V and J are TRBV7-9 and TRBJ1-4; D is ambiguous. The germline V and J ends were trimmed by 5 bases and 7 bases, with 17 bases remaining between them. The CDR3 runs to 15 residues. Germline CDR1 and CDR2: SEHNR and FQNEAQ (reference sequence). The CDR3 sequence is CASSLGPLRTEKLFF. The CDR3 coding sequence is TGTGCCAGCAGCCTTGGACCCCTAAGGACTGAAAAACTGTTTTTT.

The J gene is TRBJ2-7, the V gene TRBV7-4; 7 bases line up with TRBD1. Germline V gives CDR1 SGHVT, CDR2 SQSDAQ. V shed 2 bases and J 2 bases; nucleotides not matched to a gene: 12. The CDR3 is 17 amino acids. The CDR3 loop is CASSLMGRTGSAYEQYF. As DNA, the CDR3 is TGTGCCAGCAGCTTAATGGGTCGGACAGGTTCCGCCTACGAGCAGTACTTC.

The V and J genes are TRBV11-3 and TRBJ1-6, with D unresolved. This CDR3 is built from 13 residues. CDR1 is SGHNT, CDR2 YENEEA, per germline. The V end was cut by 5 bases, the J end by 2 bases, with 4 bases between. This chain's CDR3 is CASSPAYNSPLHF. The CDR3 DNA sequence: TGTGCCAGCAGCCCTGCCTATAATTCACCCCTCCACTTT.

This clonotype was observed a few times. The V call is TRBV7-9, the J call TRBJ2-3; 8 bases agree with TRBD1. V lost 5 bases and J lost 8; bases outside the gene matches: 15. CDR1 and CDR2 from the germline V gene are SEHNR and FQNEAQ (reference sequence). There are 16 residues in the CDR3. CDR3 sequence (DNA): TGTGCCAGCAGCCCCATGCGGACAGGGCCTTCCTTTACGCAGTATTTT. Amino acid sequence: CASSPMRTGPSFTQYF.

This clonotype turned up a few times. J is TRBJ2-1 and V is TRBV20-1; TRBD2 matches at 11 bases. Germline V CDR1 and CDR2: DFQATT, SNEGSKA (reference sequence). The V gene end was trimmed by 2 bases and the J gene end by 0 bases; junction bases not matched to a gene: 9. The CDR3 runs 18 residues. CDR3 coding DNA: TGCAGTGCTAGAATACTAGCGGGAGTCCCGAGCTCCTACAATGAGCAGTTCTTC. It yields the protein CSARILAGVPSSYNEQFF.

The gene calls are TRBV4-1 and TRBJ2-1; 13 bases fit TRBD2. Germline assignment: CDR1 MGHRA and CDR2 YSYEKL. The CDR3 is 20 residues long. V lost 3 bases and J lost 0; bases outside the gene matches: 11. The chain's CDR3 is CASSQPTSGRRISSYNEQFF. The CDR3 DNA sequence: TGCGCCAGCAGCCAGCCGACTAGCGGGAGGCGTATTAGCTCCTACAATGAGCAGTTCTTC.